This is a list of T cell receptor beta chains from one sample in a study of blood T cell repertoires in COVID-19. Here immunoSEQ multiplex PCR was the method, and the copy in TCRdb shows in-frame clones only, minus some. The table lists around 170,000 clones, just over 85% of them singletons. Input material: peripheral blood. The receptors come from a man between 45 and 60 years old with active or convalescent COVID-19. CDR3s include the opening cysteine and the closing phenylalanine or tryptophan. The D gene is left open where the match is weak. Clone size is stated in some rows and not others, as once, few, many or a class when expanded.

TRBJ2-7 | once | TRBV4-1 | TRBD2 | TGCGCCAGCAGCCAAGAGGGGGGGAACGAGCAGTACTTC | CASSQEGGNEQYF
TRBJ2-7 | . | TRBV11-2 | . | TGTGCCAGCAGCCAGGACTCCTACCCCTACGAGCAGTACTTC | CASSQDSYPYEQYF
TRBJ2-3 | many | TRBV3-1/TRBV3-2 | . | TGTGCCAGCAGCCAAGATGGTGAGGCGGGTACGCAGTATTTT | CASSQDGEAGTQYF
TRBJ2-7 | . | TRBV18 | TRBD1 | TGTGCCAGCTCAGACAGGGGCAATACCTACGAGCAGTACTTC | CASSDRGNTYEQYF
TRBJ2-7 | . | TRBV29-1 | TRBD1 | TGCAGCGCCCGGGACAGCCCCTACGAGCAGTACTTC | CSARDSPYEQYF
TRBJ2-2 | . | TRBV11-3 | TRBD2 | TGTGCCAGCAGCTTGGGACTAGCGGGACCCGGGGAGCTGTTTTTT | CASSLGLAGPGELFF
TRBJ2-7 | . | TRBV10-3 | TRBD2 | TGTGCCATCAGTGAAGGACTAGCTCCCTACGAGCAGTACTTC | CAISEGLAPYEQYF
TRBJ2-5 | . | TRBV25-1 | TRBD1 | TGTGCCAGCAGTGCGGGTAGACAGGGCCAAGAGACCCAGTACTTC | CASSAGRQGQETQYF
TRBJ2-1 | . | TRBV4-1 | . | TGCGCCAGCAGCCGCGGGCCAGCGGGTCCGGTGATGCATAGCTCCTACAATGAGCAGTTCTTC | CASSRGPAGPVMHSSYNEQFF
TRBJ2-7 | . | TRBV6-2/TRBV6-3 | TRBD2 | TGTGCCAGCAGTTACCCGACTAGCGGGGACTACGAGCAGTACTTC | CASSYPTSGDYEQYF
TRBJ2-1 | . | TRBV5-4 | TRBD2 | TGTGCCAGCAGCTTGGAAATAGCGGGATCTAATGAGCAGTTCTTC | CASSLEIAGSNEQFF
TRBJ1-5 | . | TRBV27 | . | TGTGCCAGCAGCCAAACTCCGGGACATAAAAAAGGCGCCCGGCCCCAGCATTTT | CASSQTPGHKKGARPQHF
TRBJ2-5 | . | TRBV7-9 | TRBD2 | TGTGCCAGCAGCTCAACCGGGACTAGCGGTCAAGAGACCCAGTACTTC | CASSSTGTSGQETQYF
TRBJ2-7 | . | TRBV9 | TRBD1 | TGTGCCAGCAGCGCCCCGGGACAGGAGGGCTACGAGCAGTACTTC | CASSAPGQEGYEQYF
TRBJ2-2 | . | TRBV19 | . | TGTGCCTCAGGGGTAGGACCTCAGAACACCGGGGAGCTGTTTTTT | CASGVGPQNTGELFF